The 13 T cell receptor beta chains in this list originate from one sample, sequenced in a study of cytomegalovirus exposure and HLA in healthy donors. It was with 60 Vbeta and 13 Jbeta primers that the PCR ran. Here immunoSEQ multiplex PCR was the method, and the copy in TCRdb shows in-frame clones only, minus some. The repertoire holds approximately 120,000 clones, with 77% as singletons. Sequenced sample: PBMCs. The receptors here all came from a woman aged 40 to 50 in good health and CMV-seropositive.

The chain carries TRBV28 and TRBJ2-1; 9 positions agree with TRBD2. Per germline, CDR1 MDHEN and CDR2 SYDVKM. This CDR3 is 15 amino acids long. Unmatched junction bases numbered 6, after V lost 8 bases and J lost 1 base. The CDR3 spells CASHAGGESYNEQFF. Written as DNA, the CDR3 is TGTGCCAGCCACGCGGGAGGGGAATCCTACAATGAGCAGTTCTTC. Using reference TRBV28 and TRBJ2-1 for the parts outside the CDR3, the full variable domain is DVKVTQSSRYLVKRTGEKVFLECVQDMDHENMFWYRQDPGLGLRLIYFSYDVKMKEKGDIPEGYSVSREKKERFSLILESASTNQTSMYLCASHAGGESYNEQFFGPGTRLTVL.

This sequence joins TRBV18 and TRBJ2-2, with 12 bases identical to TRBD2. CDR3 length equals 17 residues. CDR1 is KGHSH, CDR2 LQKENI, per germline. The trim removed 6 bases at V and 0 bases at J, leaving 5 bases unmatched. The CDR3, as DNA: TGTGCCAGCTCTTCATGGACTAGCGGGACGAACACCGGGGAGCTGTTTTTT. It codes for CASSSWTSGTNTGELFF.

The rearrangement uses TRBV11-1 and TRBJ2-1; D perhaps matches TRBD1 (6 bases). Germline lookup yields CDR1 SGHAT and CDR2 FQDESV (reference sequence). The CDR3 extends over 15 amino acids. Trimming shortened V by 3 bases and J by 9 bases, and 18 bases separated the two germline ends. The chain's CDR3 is CASSFDRTVRGEQFF. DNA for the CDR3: TGTGCCAGCAGCTTCGATAGGACAGTAAGGGGTGAGCAGTTCTTC.

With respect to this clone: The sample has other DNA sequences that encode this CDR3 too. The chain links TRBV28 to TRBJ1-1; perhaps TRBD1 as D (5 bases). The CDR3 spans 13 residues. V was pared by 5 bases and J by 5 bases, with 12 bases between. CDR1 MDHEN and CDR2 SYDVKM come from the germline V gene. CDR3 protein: CASSPRVGTEAFF. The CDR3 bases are TGTGCCAGCAGTCCCAGGGTGGGGACTGAAGCTTTCTTT.

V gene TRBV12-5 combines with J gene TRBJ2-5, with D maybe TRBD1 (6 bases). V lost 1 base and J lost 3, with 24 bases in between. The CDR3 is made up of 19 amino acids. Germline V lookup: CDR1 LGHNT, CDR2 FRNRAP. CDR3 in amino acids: CASGLGRDGTPVGKETQYF. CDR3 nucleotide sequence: TGTGCTAGTGGTTTGGGACGAGACGGGACACCCGTAGGGAAAGAGACCCAGTACTTC.

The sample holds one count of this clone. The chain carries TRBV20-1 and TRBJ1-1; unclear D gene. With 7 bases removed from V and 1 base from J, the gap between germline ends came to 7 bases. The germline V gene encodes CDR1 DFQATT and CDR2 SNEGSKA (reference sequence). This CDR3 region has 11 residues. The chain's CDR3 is CSGEENTEAFF. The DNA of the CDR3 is TGCAGTGGGGAGGAGAACACTGAAGCTTTCTTT.

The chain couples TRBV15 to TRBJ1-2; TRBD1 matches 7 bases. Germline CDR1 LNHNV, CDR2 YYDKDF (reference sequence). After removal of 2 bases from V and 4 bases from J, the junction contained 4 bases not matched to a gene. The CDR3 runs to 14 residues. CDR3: CATSRQTGSYGYTF. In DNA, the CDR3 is TGTGCCACCAGCAGACAGACAGGGAGCTATGGCTACACCTTC.

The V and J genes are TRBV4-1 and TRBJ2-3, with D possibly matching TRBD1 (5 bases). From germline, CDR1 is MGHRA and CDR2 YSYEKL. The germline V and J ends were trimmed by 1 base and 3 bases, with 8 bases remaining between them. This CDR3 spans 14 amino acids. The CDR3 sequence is CASSQAQVTDTQYF. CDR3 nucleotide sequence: TGCGCCAGCAGCCAAGCACAGGTAACAGATACGCAGTATTTT.

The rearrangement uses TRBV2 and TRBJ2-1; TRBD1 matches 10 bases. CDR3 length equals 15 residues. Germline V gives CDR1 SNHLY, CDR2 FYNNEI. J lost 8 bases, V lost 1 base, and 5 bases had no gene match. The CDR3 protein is CASSEGGQGHYEQFF. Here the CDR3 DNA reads TGTGCCAGCAGTGAAGGGGGACAGGGGCACTATGAGCAGTTCTTC.

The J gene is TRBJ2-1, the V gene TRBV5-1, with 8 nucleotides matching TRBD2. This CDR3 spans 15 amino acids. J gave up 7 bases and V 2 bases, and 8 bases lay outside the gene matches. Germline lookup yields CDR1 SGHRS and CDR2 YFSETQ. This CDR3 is CASSLRAGVINEQFF. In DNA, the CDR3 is TGCGCCAGCAGCTTAAGAGCGGGAGTTATTAATGAGCAGTTCTTC.

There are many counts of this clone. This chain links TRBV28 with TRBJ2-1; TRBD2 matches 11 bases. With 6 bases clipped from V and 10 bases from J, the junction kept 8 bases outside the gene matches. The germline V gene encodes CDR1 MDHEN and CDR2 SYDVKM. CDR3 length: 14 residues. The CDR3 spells CASSTLAGGGEQFF. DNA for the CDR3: TGTGCCAGCAGCACGCTAGCGGGAGGAGGCGAGCAGTTCTTC.

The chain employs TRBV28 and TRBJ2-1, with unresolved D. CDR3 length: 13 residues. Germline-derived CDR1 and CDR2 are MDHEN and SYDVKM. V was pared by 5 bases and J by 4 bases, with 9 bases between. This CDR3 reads CASSIRGYNEQFF. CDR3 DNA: TGTGCCAGCAGTATTAGAGGATACAATGAGCAGTTCTTC.

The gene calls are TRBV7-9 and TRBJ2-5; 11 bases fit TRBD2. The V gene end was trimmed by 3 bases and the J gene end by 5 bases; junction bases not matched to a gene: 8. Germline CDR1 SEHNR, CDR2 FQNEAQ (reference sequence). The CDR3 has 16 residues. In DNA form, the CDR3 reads TGTGCCAGCAGCTTCGTAGCGGGAGGGCCGCGGGAGACCCAGTACTTC. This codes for CASSFVAGGPRETQYF.